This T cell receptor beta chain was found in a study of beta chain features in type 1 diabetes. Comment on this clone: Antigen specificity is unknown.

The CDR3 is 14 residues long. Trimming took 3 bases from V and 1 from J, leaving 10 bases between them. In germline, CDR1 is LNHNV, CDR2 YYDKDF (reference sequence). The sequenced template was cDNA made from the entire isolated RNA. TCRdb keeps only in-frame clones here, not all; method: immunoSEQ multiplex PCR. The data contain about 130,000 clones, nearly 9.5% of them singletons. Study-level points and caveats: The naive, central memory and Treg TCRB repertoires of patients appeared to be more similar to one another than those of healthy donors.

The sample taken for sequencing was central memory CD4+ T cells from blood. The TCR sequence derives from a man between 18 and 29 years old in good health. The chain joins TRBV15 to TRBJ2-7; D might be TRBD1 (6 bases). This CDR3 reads CATSREQGSYEQYF. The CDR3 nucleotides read TGTGCCACCAGCAGGGAACAGGGTTCCTACGAGCAGTACTTC.